The 27 T cell receptor beta chains below come from one sample, sequenced in a study of T-cell memory formation after mild COVID-19 (dated by TCRdb to 2020 to 2023). Library generation was performed with 5' RACE. The reads were generated on an Illumina NovaSeq 6000. TCRdb trimmed public reads at Q25 via fastp, called clones via MiXCR and kept in-frame beta chains. Identical CDR3 protein sequences are pooled into one entry, listed with their most common genes and DNA. The sample table shows 250,000 to 350,000 distinct CDR3 sequences, and about a sixth are seen once. The ten most abundant clones make up 20% to 25% of the sample. Specimen: PBMCs or a T cell subset sorted from them (not recorded which). These receptors were obtained from a man younger than 35 who had mild COVID-19 (a few samples of this study predate the infection). The sample titles of this study are shuffled in the database, so cell type and time point are left out; the donor was told from shared clones.

This clonotype was observed a few times. The chain links TRBV6-5 to TRBJ1-6; D may be TRBD1 (5 bases). The ends were cut back, 2 bases at V and 9 bases at J, with 14 bases in the middle. The germline V gene has CDR1 MNHEY and CDR2 SVGAGI. CDR3 size: 15 residues. The CDR3 here is CASSYQPRDLSPLHF. In DNA, the CDR3 is TGTGCCAGCAGTTACCAACCCCGGGACCTTTCACCCCTCCACTTT.

The gene calls are TRBV7-2 and TRBJ2-3, with D unresolved. CDR3 length: 13 amino acids. The V gene's germline CDR1 is SGHTA and CDR2 FQGNSA. The V gene lost 5 bases and the J gene lost 2 bases, with 8 bases spanning the gap. CDR3 loop: CASSPWNTDTQYF. The CDR3 DNA is TGTGCCAGCAGCCCATGGAACACAGATACGCAGTATTTT.

The chain couples TRBV6-2 or TRBV6-3 to TRBJ2-3; D unclear. The V gene's germline CDR1 is MNHEY and CDR2 SVGEGT. V shed 0 bases and J shed 2 bases, with 9 bases lying between them. The CDR3 is 15 amino acids. CDR3 coding DNA: TGTGCCAGCAGTTACTCGTTGGTAGTCACAGATACGCAGTATTTT. Protein product: CASSYSLVVTDTQYF.

The table lists this clonotype with a few counts. The V call is TRBV4-3, the J call TRBJ2-7, with D perhaps matching TRBD1 (6 bases). CDR1 and CDR2 from the germline V gene are LGHNA and YSLEER. This CDR3 has 14 residues. The V and J ends lost 0 bases and 2 bases respectively, with 8 bases between them. Written as DNA, the CDR3 is TGCGCCAGCAGCCAAGAAAGGGACACCTACGAGCAGTACGTC. Encoded protein: CASSQERDTYEQYV.

This clonotype was counted at least ten times. V usage is TRBV4-3 and J usage is TRBJ1-5, with D tentatively TRBD1 (5 bases). There are 18 residues in the CDR3. Trimming stripped 0 bases from V and 5 bases from J, with 20 bases between. Germline CDR1 LGHNA, CDR2 YSLEER. The CDR3 here is CASSQEGPRQGMHQPQHF. DNA of the CDR3: TGCGCCAGCAGCCAAGAGGGTCCGCGGCAGGGTATGCATCAGCCCCAGCATTTT.

A few counts support this clonotype. The V and J genes are TRBV7-8 and TRBJ1-1, with no clear D. The V and J ends lost 3 bases and 4 bases respectively, with 6 bases between them. Germline V gene sequence: CDR1 SGHVS, CDR2 FQNEAQ. The CDR3 spans 12 residues. The CDR3 sequence: CASSFTSTEAFF. CDR3 sequence (DNA): TGTGCCAGCAGCTTCACGAGCACTGAAGCTTTCTTT. The full variable domain, its missing parts supplied by reference TRBV7-8 and TRBJ1-1, is GAGVSQSPRYKVAKRGQDVALRCDPISGHVSLFWYQQALGQGPEFLTYFQNEAQLDKSGLPSDRFFAERPEGSVSTLKIQRTQQEDSAVYLCASSFTSTEAFFGQGTRLTVV.

The chain recombines TRBV12-3 or TRBV12-4 with TRBJ1-5; tentatively, D is TRBD1 (6 bases). V was clipped by 5 bases and J by 0 bases, with 20 bases between them. CDR3 size: 18 residues. The CDR3 reads CASSSLSWTADSNQPQHF. The CDR3 region has the DNA TGTGCCAGCAGTAGCTTGTCATGGACAGCCGATAGCAATCAGCCCCAGCATTTT.

The CDR3 region is CASSVGGANTEAFF. Written as DNA, the CDR3 is TGTGCCAGCAGCGTAGGGGGGGCTAACACTGAAGCTTTCTTT. The chain carries TRBV9 and TRBJ1-1, with D possibly matching TRBD1 (6 bases). The CDR3 consists of 14 residues. Germline-derived CDR1 and CDR2 are SGDLS and YYNGEE. V shed 0 bases and J shed 2 bases, with 8 bases lying between them. Together with reference TRBV9 and TRBJ1-1, the CDR3 gives the full variable domain: DSGVTQTPKHLITATGQRVTLRCSPRSGDLSVYWYQQSLDQGLQFLIQYYNGEERAKGNILERFSAQQFPDLHSELNLSSLELGDSALYFCASSVGGANTEAFFGQGTRLTVV.

A few counts support this clonotype. The rearrangement uses TRBV6-5 and TRBJ2-3; 10 bases line up with TRBD2. The J segment lost 0 bases and the V segment lost 8 bases, leaving 8 bases of the junction unmatched. The CDR3 consists of 16 residues. The germline CDR1 and CDR2 sequences are MNHEY and SVGAGI. CDR3 nucleotide sequence: TGTGCCAGCGTACCTAGCGGGGGCTTTAGCACAGATACGCAGTATTTT. Residues: CASVPSGGFSTDTQYF.

This clonotype was counted between two and nine times. This chain uses TRBV20-1 with TRBJ1-1; 9 bases line up with TRBD1. Germline V gene data show CDR1 as DFQATT and CDR2 as SNEGSKA (reference sequence). Trimming removed 0 bases from V and 11 bases from J; junction bases left unmatched: 13. This CDR3 spans 15 amino acids. The CDR3 sequence is CSAREIGDRAVGAFF. Here the CDR3 DNA reads TGCAGTGCTAGAGAGATAGGGGACAGGGCCGTTGGGGCTTTCTTT.

J is TRBJ2-2 and V is TRBV7-2, with a weak D call TRBD1 (5 bases). Trimming removed 1 base at V and 4 bases at J, with 13 bases between. CDR3 length: 16 amino acids. CDR1 and CDR2 from the germline V gene are SGHTA and FQGNSA. This CDR3 reads CASSLVWQGGTGELFF. In DNA, the CDR3 is TGTGCCAGCAGCTTAGTCTGGCAGGGTGGCACCGGGGAGCTGTTTTTT.

This chain uses TRBV7-2 with TRBJ2-2, with D perhaps TRBD1 (5 bases). The CDR3 length is 14 residues. V was shortened by 1 base and J by 5 bases, with 8 bases between the two germline ends. Germline-derived CDR1 and CDR2 are SGHTA and FQGNSA. CDR3 region: CASSLVWTTGELFF. The CDR3 bases are TGTGCCAGCAGCTTAGTCTGGACAACCGGGGAGCTGTTTTTT.

The rearrangement links TRBV29-1 to TRBJ2-7, with 7 bases lining up with TRBD1. Germline CDR1 and CDR2: SQVTM and ANQGSEA. The CDR3 is 12 amino acids. Trimming removed 4 bases from V and 0 bases from J; junction bases left unmatched: 0. CDR3 loop: CSVGDSSYEQYF. In DNA form, the CDR3 reads TGCAGCGTTGGGGACAGCTCCTACGAGCAGTACTTC.

The table lists this clonotype with many counts. The chain carries TRBV20-1 and TRBJ2-2; 11 bases match TRBD1. Germline V gene data show CDR1 as DFQATT and CDR2 as SNEGSKA (reference sequence). CDR3 length: 17 residues. The ends lost 6 bases at V and 5 bases at J; junction bases unmatched: 14. The CDR3 reads CSANGQGASPGTGELFF. CDR3 nucleotide sequence: TGCAGTGCCAATGGACAGGGGGCTAGCCCGGGGACCGGGGAGCTGTTTTTT.

This clonotype turned up a few times. The J gene is TRBJ2-7, the V gene TRBV6-1; 7 nucleotides line up with TRBD1. The CDR3 is made up of 14 amino acids. CDR1 and CDR2 from the germline V gene are MNHNS and SASEGT. Trimming took 5 bases from V and 6 from J; bases not matched to a gene: 10. Here the CDR3 DNA reads TGTGCCAGCAGTACCTGGACAGGAGCAACCGAGCAGTACGTC. This codes for CASSTWTGATEQYV.

This clonotype was recorded at least ten times. The chain links TRBV5-6 to TRBJ2-7; TRBD2 agrees at 8 bases. Per the germline V gene, CDR1 is SGHDT and CDR2 is YYEEEE. The CDR3 totals 13 residues. The CDR3 DNA is TGTGCCAGCAGCTTGAAAGGACTAGCAAAACTCGGAGTC. Protein product: CASSLKGLAKLGV.

In its sample, this clonotype was seen many times. This chain links TRBV4-1 with TRBJ2-5; 7 bases are a match to TRBD1. Germline CDR1 is MGHRA and CDR2 is YSYEKL. The CDR3 extends over 14 amino acids. V lost 0 bases, J lost 4 bases, and 2 bases stayed unmatched. The CDR3 loop reads CASSQDPGGETQYF. CDR3 coding DNA: TGCGCCAGCAGCCAAGACCCAGGGGGAGAGACCCAGTACTTC.

This clonotype was seen a handful of times. The CDR3 nucleotides are TGTGCCACCAGCAGAGACTCATTACTAGGGACAGGGGCCTCCTACGAGCAGTACTTC. Translated: CATSRDSLLGTGASYEQYF. The rearrangement joins TRBV15 to TRBJ2-7; 10 bases are a match to TRBD1. CDR1 is LNHNV and CDR2 is YYDKDF in the germline V gene (reference sequence). This CDR3 is 19 amino acids long. With 0 bases clipped from V and 0 bases from J, the junction kept 11 bases outside the gene matches. The full variable domain, completed using reference TRBV15 and TRBJ2-7, is DAMVIQNPRYQVTQFGKPVTLSCSQTLNHNVMYWYQQKSSQAPKLLFHYYDKDFNNEADTPDNFQSRRPNTSFCFLDIRSPGLGDTAMYLCATSRDSLLGTGASYEQYFGPGTRLTVT.

This clonotype was seen more than once but under ten times. The genes are TRBV5-1 and TRBJ2-1; D possibly corresponds to TRBD1 (6 bases). The V end lost 2 bases, the J end lost 5 bases, and 8 bases lay between the germline ends. This CDR3 has 13 amino acids. Germline V CDR1 and CDR2: SGHRS, YFSETQ. In nucleotides, the CDR3 is TGCGCCAGCAGCTTTAGGACAGACAATGAGCAGTTCTTC. It codes for CASSFRTDNEQFF. Using reference TRBV5-1 and TRBJ2-1 for the parts outside the CDR3, the full variable domain is KAGVTQTPRYLIKTRGQQVTLSCSPISGHRSVSWYQQTPGQGLQFLFEYFSETQRNKGNFPGRFSGRQFSNSRSEMNVSTLELGDSALYLCASSFRTDNEQFFGPGTRLTVL.

This clonotype was seen many times. The chain uses TRBV15 and TRBJ2-7, with D perhaps TRBD1 (6 bases). Looked up from germline, CDR1 is LNHNV and CDR2 is YYDKDF (reference sequence). There are 15 residues in the CDR3. V dropped 0 bases and J dropped 3 bases, with 12 bases sitting between them. CDR3 sequence: CATSRDLGAVYEQYF. As DNA, the CDR3 is TGTGCCACCAGCAGAGATCTGGGGGCGGTCTACGAGCAGTACTTC. Supplemented by reference TRBV15 and TRBJ2-7, the full variable domain reads DAMVIQNPRYQVTQFGKPVTLSCSQTLNHNVMYWYQQKSSQAPKLLFHYYDKDFNNEADTPDNFQSRRPNTSFCFLDIRSPGLGDTAMYLCATSRDLGAVYEQYFGPGTRLTVT.

The chain employs TRBV12-3 or TRBV12-4 and TRBJ2-3, with 16 bases fitting TRBD2. This CDR3 has 19 residues. Germline trimming cut 4 bases from V and 4 bases from J; bases unmatched to any gene: 11. The CDR3 here is CASSSRQGTSGGAPDTQYF. DNA for the CDR3: TGTGCCAGCAGTTCACGGCAGGGGACTAGCGGGGGGGCCCCAGATACGCAGTATTTT.

The V gene is TRBV6-2 or TRBV6-3, the J gene TRBJ2-7; no clear D gene. Germline V gene sequence: CDR1 MNHEY, CDR2 SVGEGT. Trimming cost V 3 bases and J 2 bases, with 8 bases left between them. The CDR3 runs to 13 residues. CDR3 nucleotides: TGTGCCAGCAGTTATAGGCATACCTACGAGCAGTACGTC. This translates into CASSYRHTYEQYV.

V gene TRBV20-1 combines with J gene TRBJ2-3; D not resolved. Germline values: CDR1 DFQATT, CDR2 SNEGSKA (reference sequence). The CDR3 spans 12 residues. The CDR3 region is CSGRKSTDTQYF. The CDR3 bases are TGCAGCGGGCGGAAAAGCACAGATACGCAGTATTTT.

The gene calls are TRBV2 and TRBJ1-3; D remains unclear. Trimming cost V 3 bases and J 0 bases, with 3 bases left between them. This CDR3 spans 13 amino acids. The germline V gene has CDR1 SNHLY and CDR2 FYNNEI. The CDR3 nucleotides are TGTGCCAGCAGTGAGACCTCTGGAAACACCATATATTTT. Translated, it gives CASSETSGNTIYF.

A few counts support this clonotype. The chain is built from TRBV10-3 and TRBJ2-1; TRBD2 agrees at 8 bases. The junction had 7 bases not matched to a gene; V was cut back by 0 bases and J by 6 bases. CDR3 size: 16 residues. CDR1 ENHRY and CDR2 SYGVKD come from the germline V gene. The CDR3 sequence: CAISESGTSGSNEQFF. The CDR3 bases are TGTGCCATCAGTGAGTCTGGAACTAGCGGAAGCAATGAGCAGTTCTTC.

This chain joins TRBV12-3 or TRBV12-4 and TRBJ2-3; 8 bases fit TRBD2. Germline trimming cut 4 bases from V and 5 bases from J; bases unmatched to any gene: 14. There are 17 residues in the CDR3. CDR3 nucleotides: TGTGCCAGCAGTTCCCCTTCGGTTAGCGGGGTACGAGATACGCAGTATTTT. Protein sequence: CASSSPSVSGVRDTQYF.

This chain uses TRBV30 with TRBJ1-6; D unresolved. There are 17 residues in the CDR3. CDR1 and CDR2 (germline): GTSNPN, SVGIG (reference sequence). V dropped 0 bases and J dropped 0 bases, with 12 bases sitting between them. CDR3 residues: CAWSVVPGSSYNSPLHF. In DNA form, the CDR3 reads TGTGCCTGGAGTGTTGTTCCTGGGAGCTCCTATAATTCACCCCTCCACTTT.